These T cell receptor beta chains were read from a single sample in a study of blood T cells in healthy people across ages. One entry per CDR3 protein, called by TCRdb with MiXCR from the 5' RACE reads. This sample has 1.5 million to 2 million distinct CDR3 sequences; about 50% occur once, and the top ten carry about 2.1%. The material sequenced was blood. The receptors come from a woman in her forties in good health. Each CDR3 is given with its conserved first and last residue. The D gene is left open where the match is weak. Where a row states a size, it is once, few, many or the class of an expanded clone; other rows omit it.

V	J	D	size	CDR3	DNA
TRBV11-2	TRBJ2-7	.	few	CAIEARAYEQYF	TGTGCCATCGAGGCCAGGGCCTACGAGCAGTACTTC
TRBV29-1	TRBJ1-2	TRBD1	.	CSVVSTGHGGYTF	TGCAGCGTGGTCTCGACAGGGCATGGAGGCTACACCTTC
TRBV7-3	TRBJ2-3	.	few	CASSLKAGGTTDTQYF	TGTGCCAGCAGCTTAAAGGCTGGGGGAACCACAGATACGCAGTATTTT
TRBV21-1	TRBJ2-7	.	few	CASSITRDRGFLEQYF	TGTGCCAGCAGCATCACCCGGGACAGGGGGTTCTTGGAGCAGTACTTC
TRBV15	TRBJ1-5	TRBD1	few	CATSTRTGLNQPQHF	TGTGCCACCAGCACTCGGACAGGGCTCAATCAGCCCCAGCATTTT
TRBV5-1	TRBJ2-7	TRBD1	.	CASSVNGQGGEQYF	TGCGCCAGCAGCGTTAATGGACAGGGAGGCGAGCAGTACTTC
TRBV5-1	TRBJ2-1	TRBD2	.	CASSFMGLAGNNEQFF	TGCGCCAGCAGCTTCATGGGACTAGCGGGAAACAATGAGCAGTTCTTC
TRBV28	TRBJ2-2	TRBD2	.	CVSRPSGGENTGELFF	TGTGTCAGCAGGCCTAGCGGGGGTGAGAACACCGGGGAGCTGTTTTTT
TRBV28	TRBJ2-5	.	.	CASSPGSLNGETQYF	TGTGCCAGCAGTCCCGGTAGCCTTAATGGGGAGACCCAGTACTTC
TRBV4-2	TRBJ2-7	TRBD1	few	CASSQSLGQGPYEQYF	TGTGCCAGCAGCCAGAGCTTGGGACAGGGCCCCTACGAGCAGTACTTC
TRBV9	TRBJ1-6	TRBD1	.	CASSVGTGWNSPLHF	TGTGCCAGCAGCGTAGGGACAGGGTGGAATTCGCCCCTCCACTTT
TRBV27	TRBJ2-7	TRBD2	.	CASSLVAGGRHEQYF	TGTGCCAGCAGTTTAGTAGCGGGGGGGCGGCACGAGCAGTACTTC
TRBV20-1	TRBJ2-1	TRBD1	few	CSGDRKYNEQFF	TGCAGTGGGGACAGGAAATACAATGAGCAGTTCTTC
TRBV6-6	TRBJ2-1	TRBD1	.	CASSRGQGFDEQFF	TGTGCCAGCAGTAGGGGACAGGGTTTCGATGAGCAGTTCTTC
TRBV7-2	TRBJ2-5	.	.	CASSLTTAQETQYF	TGTGCCAGCAGCTTAACGACAGCCCAAGAGACCCAGTACTTC
TRBV2	TRBJ2-5	.	.	CASGEEIQETQYF	TGTGCCAGCGGTGAGGAGATTCAAGAGACCCAGTACTTC
TRBV28	TRBJ2-7	.	.	CASSSPRTAAYEQYF	TGTGCCAGCAGTTCCCCACGGACAGCTGCCTACGAGCAGTACTTC